A selection of T cell receptor beta chains follows, all from one sample in a study of T cells in Graves' hyperthyroidism and ophthalmopathy. TCRdb re-called the multiplex PCR reads through MiXCR, storing one row per CDR3 protein. The sample gives about 290,000 distinct CDR3 sequences, about a sixth of which show up once; approximately 60% is in the top ten. The source material was blood. The receptors derive from a woman aged 55-75 years with Graves' ophthalmopathy. Each CDR3 is given with its conserved first and last residue. The order of the fields is J gene, V gene, D gene, clone size, CDR3 protein, CDR3 DNA. A D gene is named only where the DNA matches it firmly. Expanded clones get a size class; other rows say once, few or many, or leave the size out.

>TRBJ1-1|TRBV19|TRBD1|few
CASSIHFTGTGDTEAFF
TGTGCCAGTAGTATTCACTTTACCGGGACAGGGGACACTGAAGCTTTCTTT
>TRBJ1-5|TRBV4-3|-|few
CASSQDAQGNQPQHF
TGCGCCAGCAGCCAAGATGCCCAAGGAAATCAGCCCCAGCATTTT
>TRBJ1-4|TRBV29-1|TRBD1|many
CSVANTGGEEKLFF
TGCAGCGTTGCCAATACAGGGGGAGAGGAAAAACTGTTTTTT
>TRBJ2-1|TRBV11-3|-|many
CASSKSGPAYNEQFF
TGTGCCAGCAGTAAGAGCGGGCCTGCCTACAATGAGCAGTTCTTC
>TRBJ1-3|TRBV12-3/TRBV12-4|-|few
CASSLRGVTIYF
TGTGCCAGCAGTCTCCGAGGGGTCACCATATATTTT
>TRBJ2-7|TRBV7-2|TRBD2|many
CASSLGEGLDEQYF
TGTGCCAGCAGCTTAGGGGAGGGCCTTGACGAGCAGTACTTC
>TRBJ2-2|TRBV7-6|-|many
CASSFGGTGELFF
TGTGCCAGCAGCTTCGGGGGCACCGGGGAGCTGTTTTTT
>TRBJ2-5|TRBV5-8|-|many
CASSFLQSKETQYF
TGTGCCAGCAGCTTCCTACAGAGTAAAGAGACCCAGTACTTC
>TRBJ2-7|TRBV20-1|TRBD1|-
CSASRQGAFYEQYF
TGCAGTGCTTCCCGACAGGGGGCTTTCTACGAGCAGTACTTC
>TRBJ2-3|TRBV20-1|-|many
CSARDHSDTQYF
TGCAGTGCTAGAGATCACAGTGATACGCAGTATTTT
>TRBJ1-5|TRBV6-1|-|many
CASSVRTYNQPQHF
TGTGCCAGCAGTGTAAGGACCTATAATCAGCCCCAGCATTTT
>TRBJ1-3|TRBV28|-|few
CASNSGPFSGNTIYF
TGTGCCAGCAATTCGGGGCCCTTCTCTGGAAACACCATATATTTT
>TRBJ1-5|TRBV4-1|TRBD1|-
CASSQEGQADQPQHF
TGCGCCAGCAGCCAGGAGGGACAGGCGGATCAGCCCCAGCATTTT
>TRBJ2-7|TRBV5-1|-|once
CASSFPGRHEQYF
TGCGCCAGCAGCTTCCCAGGTCGCCACGAGCAGTACTTC
>TRBJ2-7|TRBV7-2|-|many
CASSLTNRVTEQYF
TGTGCCAGCAGCTTGACAAACAGGGTAACCGAGCAGTACTTC
>TRBJ2-7|TRBV28|-|many
CASSPLWETYEQYF
TGTGCCAGCAGTCCCCTCTGGGAAACCTACGAGCAGTACTTC
>TRBJ2-7|TRBV28|TRBD1|many
CASSPLETGGEQYF
TGTGCCAGCAGTCCACTAGAGACAGGGGGCGAGCAGTACTTC
>TRBJ1-1|TRBV7-9|-|many
CASKRGDLLNTEAFF
TGTGCCAGCAAACGGGGGGACCTTTTGAACACTGAAGCTTTCTTT
>TRBJ1-5|TRBV4-2|-|-
CASSQQTGMGPQHF
TGTGCCAGCAGCCAACAAACAGGGATGGGGCCCCAGCATTTT
>TRBJ2-2|TRBV12-3/TRBV12-4|TRBD2|few
CASSYTSGGTGELFF
TGTGCCAGCAGTTACACTAGCGGGGGGACCGGGGAGCTGTTTTTT
>TRBJ2-3|TRBV7-2|-|many
CASSFQGLGPDTQYF
TGTGCCAGCAGCTTCCAGGGACTGGGCCCAGATACGCAGTATTTT
>TRBJ2-7|TRBV20-1|-|-
CSAERQRASYEQYF
TGCAGTGCAGAGAGGCAGAGAGCTTCCTACGAGCAGTACTTC
>TRBJ2-2|TRBV5-1|TRBD1|-
CASSFFQGALNTGELFF
TGCGCCAGCAGCTTTTTTCAGGGGGCTTTGAACACCGGGGAGCTGTTTTTT
>TRBJ2-2|TRBV10-3|-|many
CAISEQGANTGELFF
TGTGCCATCAGTGAGCAGGGCGCAAACACCGGGGAGCTGTTTTTT
>TRBJ2-6|TRBV5-1|TRBD1|few
CASRTGKNSGANVLTF
TGCGCCAGCAGGACAGGGAAAAACTCTGGGGCCAACGTCCTGACTTTC
>TRBJ1-1|TRBV19|-|few
CASSNPGRLNTEAFF
TGTGCCAGTAGTAACCCGGGGCGATTGAACACTGAAGCTTTCTTT
>TRBJ1-5|TRBV28|-|many
CASSRTPYSNQPQHF
TGTGCCAGCAGTCGAACCCCATATAGCAATCAGCCCCAGCATTTT
>TRBJ2-2|TRBV5-1|TRBD2|many
CASSLTSGAVTGELFF
TGCGCCAGCAGCTTGACTAGCGGGGCTGTCACCGGGGAGCTGTTTTTT
>TRBJ1-3|TRBV7-2|-|few
CASSLLPESSGNTIYF
TGTGCCAGCAGCCTCCTTCCGGAGAGCTCTGGAAACACCATATATTTT
>TRBJ1-2|TRBV7-8|-|many
CASSLDRLYGYTF
TGTGCCAGCAGCTTAGACAGGCTATATGGCTACACCTTC
>TRBJ1-1|TRBV28|TRBD1|-
CASISGQGNTEAFF
TGTGCCAGCATATCTGGACAGGGGAACACTGAAGCCTTCTTT
>TRBJ2-1|TRBV6-1|-|-
CASSEIVQSNEQFF
TGTGCCAGCAGTGAAATAGTACAGAGCAATGAGCAGTTCTTC
>TRBJ1-2|TRBV28|-|-
CAGSSPVGGGYGYTF
TGTGCCGGCAGTTCCCCCGTTGGAGGGGGCTATGGCTACACCTTC
>TRBJ2-5|TRBV7-2|-|many
CASSPRDSPETQYF
TGTGCCAGCAGCCCGCGGGACAGTCCAGAGACCCAGTACTTC
>TRBJ2-3|TRBV5-4|TRBD2|-
CASSLLAGGSADTQYF
TGTGCCAGCAGCCTACTAGCGGGAGGAAGTGCAGATACGCAGTATTTT
>TRBJ1-1|TRBV12-3/TRBV12-4|-|many
CASSVGQRLGEAFF
TGTGCCAGCAGCGTCGGACAGCGCCTGGGGGAAGCTTTCTTT
>TRBJ1-5|TRBV7-2|-|-
CASSLGTGSYSNQPQHF
TGTGCCAGCAGCTTAGGCACAGGCTCTTATAGCAATCAGCCCCAGCATTTT
>TRBJ2-3|TRBV5-1|-|many
CASSTGQPIDTQYF
TGCGCCAGCAGCACCGGACAGCCGATAGATACGCAGTATTTT
>TRBJ1-5|TRBV5-1|TRBD1|few
CASSLSTGGRQPQHF
TGCGCCAGCAGCCTCTCCACAGGGGGTCGTCAGCCCCAGCATTTT
>TRBJ1-2|TRBV19|TRBD1|few
CASSRGTGEPNYGYTF
TGTGCCAGTAGCAGAGGGACAGGGGAACCCAACTATGGCTACACCTTC
>TRBJ2-5|TRBV5-8|-|many
CASSLGRTGGRGGETQYF
TGTGCCAGCAGCTTGGGGAGGACAGGAGGACGGGGAGGAGAGACCCAGTACTTC